The rows below give T cell receptor beta chains drawn from one sample of a study of CD8+CD57+ T cells in acquired aplastic anemia. Each CDR3 protein gets one entry after TCRdb re-called the reads with MiXCR. The sample consists of approximately 300,000 distinct CDR3 sequences, roughly 53% of them appearing once. The sequenced sample consisted of sorted CD4+, CD8+, or CD8+CD57+ T cells (not recorded which) from PBMCs. The source is a human donor with aplastic anemia. Each CDR3 is given with its conserved first and last residue. A D gene is named only where the DNA matches it firmly. Clone size appears in some rows only: once, few, many, or a class for an expanded clone.

J gene | V gene | D gene | clone size | CDR3 protein | CDR3 DNA
TRBJ2-7 | TRBV12-1 | . | few | CASSFGEGEDYLCEQYF | .
TRBJ2-3 | TRBV6-6 | TRBD2 | . | CATSRGADTQYF | TGTGCCACCAGTCGGGGGGCAGATACGCAGTATTTT
TRBJ2-1 | TRBV18 | . | . | CASSPRLGDNEQFF | TGTGCCAGCTCACCACGACTAGGGGATAATGAGCAGTTCTTC
TRBJ2-5 | TRBV24-1 | . | . | CATSDPRSGIGETQYF | TGTGCCACCAGTGATCCCCGGTCAGGGATTGGAGAGACCCAGTACTTC
TRBJ1-4 | TRBV7-9 | TRBD1 | . | CASSPWDSQDEKLFF | TGTGCCAGCAGCCCGTGGGACAGCCAGGATGAAAAACTGTTTTTT
TRBJ2-1 | TRBV7-2 | TRBD1 | few | CASSQRYRGEQFF | TGTGCCAGCAGCCAACGATACAGGGGAGAGCAGTTCTTC
TRBJ2-1 | TRBV20-1 | . | . | CSASLASIEQFF | TGCAGTGCTTCCCTGGCCTCCATTGAGCAGTTCTTC
TRBJ2-3 | TRBV10-3 | TRBD1 | . | CAISLPPGQGASTDTQYF | TGTGCCATCAGCCTTCCCCCGGGACAGGGGGCTAGCACAGATACGCAGTATTTT
TRBJ2-3 | TRBV5-1 | TRBD1 | many | CASSQGVLSTSTDTQYF | TGCGCCAGCAGCCAGGGGGTACTCTCCACTAGCACAGATACGCAGTATTTT
TRBJ2-3 | TRBV5-1 | TRBD2 | many | CASSSAGGGTDTQYF | TGCGCCAGCAGCTCAGCGGGGGGGGGCACAGATACGCAGTATTTT
TRBJ1-6 | TRBV2 | . | . | CATKRSSYNSPLHF | TGTGCCACCAAGAGGAGCTCCTATAATTCACCCCTCCACTTT
TRBJ2-7 | TRBV4-2 | . | many | CASSLEAQYEQYF | TGTGCCAGCAGCCTAGAGGCGCAGTACGAGCAGTACTTC
TRBJ1-2 | TRBV12-3/TRBV12-4 | . | . | CASSRSFGYTF | TGTGCCAGCAGTCGGAGCTTTGGCTACACCTTC
TRBJ2-5 | TRBV30 | . | many | CAWSGGIQETQYF | TGTGCCTGGAGCGGCGGGATTCAGGAGACCCAGTACTTC
TRBJ2-4 | TRBV6-1 | . | few | CASSDFQSSHKNIQYF | TGTGCCAGCAGTGACTTTCAGTCCAGCCATAAAAACATTCAGTACTTC
TRBJ1-1 | TRBV7-3 | . | many | CASSLEGNTEAFF | TGTGCCAGCAGTTTAGAGGGGAACACTGAAGCTTTCTTT
TRBJ2-5 | TRBV10-3 | TRBD2 | . | CAAAGGGAKRETQYF | TGTGCCGCAGCCGGCGGGGGGGCCAAAAGAGAGACCCAGTACTTC
TRBJ1-5 | TRBV20-1 | . | . | CSAGRAQHF | TGCAGTGCTGGCCGGGCCCAGCATTTT
TRBJ1-3 | TRBV29-1 | TRBD1 | . | CSVRGGQGNSGNTIYF | TGCAGCGTGCGGGGGGGACAGGGCAACTCTGGAAACACCATATATTTT
TRBJ2-5 | TRBV6-1 | TRBD2 | . | CASCTAGGPQETQYF | TGTGCCAGCTGCACAGCGGGAGGGCCTCAAGAGACCCAGTACTTC
TRBJ1-1 | TRBV9 | . | . | CASSPRGDTEAFF | TGTGCCAGCAGCCCAAGGGGCGACACTGAAGCTTTCTTT
TRBJ1-2 | TRBV4-1 | . | many | CASSQDSSGNYGYTF | TGCGCCAGCAGCCAAGACTCCAGCGGAAACTATGGCTACACCTTC
TRBJ1-5 | TRBV6-5 | . | . | CAGSYGTPTTDTQHF | TGTGCCGGCAGTTACGGGACACCTACCACAGATACGCAGCATTTT
TRBJ1-5 | TRBV20-1 | . | few | CSASMWNQPQHF | TGCAGTGCTAGTATGTGGAATCAGCCCCAGCATTTT
TRBJ2-5 | TRBV2 | . | once | CASRGGQQPETQYF | TGTGCCAGCAGGGGGGGACAGCAACCAGAGACCCAGTACTTC
TRBJ2-7 | TRBV7-2 | . | . | CASSSQQGYEQYF | TGTGCCAGCAGCTCCCAACAGGGCTACGAGCAGTACTTC
TRBJ1-5 | TRBV24-1 | . | . | CATSDAETSNQPQHF | TGTGCCACCAGTGACGCAGAGACTAGCAATCAGCCCCAGCATTTT
TRBJ1-2 | TRBV2 | TRBD1 | . | CASSELRTGGPYGYTF | TGTGCCAGCAGTGAATTAAGGACAGGGGGACCGTATGGCTACACCTTC
TRBJ1-1 | TRBV6-4 | . | . | CASSYVRRWDTEAFF | TGTGCCAGCAGTTACGTCAGGCGGTGGGACACTGAAGCTTTCTTT
TRBJ2-1 | TRBV10-3 | . | . | CAISEWAGSSWNEQFF | TGTGCCATCAGTGAATGGGCGGGGTCCTCATGGAATGAGCAGTTCTTC
TRBJ2-3 | TRBV7-2 | TRBD2 | many | CASSSLRTSGRTDTQYF | TGTGCCAGCAGCTCTCTTCGGACTAGCGGTCGCACAGATACGCAGTATTTT
TRBJ2-5 | TRBV19 | . | few | CASSKNGKETQYF | TGTGCCAGTAGTAAGAACGGAAAAGAGACCCAGTACTTC
TRBJ1-2 | TRBV7-9 | . | . | CASSLEFLGYTF | TGTGCCAGCAGCTTAGAGTTTCTTGGCTACACCTTC
TRBJ2-3 | TRBV20-1 | . | few | CSAPWGPSTDTQYF | TGCAGTGCGCCGTGGGGTCCTAGCACAGATACGCAGTATTTT
TRBJ2-2 | TRBV24-1 | . | . | CATSVTAHTGELFF | TGTGCCACCAGTGTGACGGCCCACACCGGGGAGCTGTTTTTT
TRBJ2-3 | TRBV20-1 | TRBD2 | . | CSASRGRASTDTQYF | TGCAGTGCTAGCCGCGGGAGGGCTAGCACAGATACGCAGTATTTT
TRBJ1-2 | TRBV28 | . | . | CASSPSSYYGYTF | TGTGCCAGCAGCCCAAGTTCTTACTATGGCTACACCTTC
TRBJ1-1 | TRBV7-9 | TRBD1 | once | CASSVDRAEAFF | TGTGCCAGCAGCGTGGACAGGGCTGAAGCTTTCTTT
TRBJ2-7 | TRBV7-3 | . | . | CASSLTAYHEQYF | TGTGCCAGCAGCCTCACCGCATACCACGAGCAGTACTTC
TRBJ1-5 | TRBV7-6 | . | once | CASSSDSDQPQHF | TGTGCCAGCAGCTCAGACAGCGATCAGCCCCAGCATTTT
TRBJ2-6 | TRBV29-1 | . | . | CSVQEKAKAGANVLTF | TGCAGCGTGCAAGAAAAGGCCAAGGCTGGGGCCAACGTCCTGACTTTC
TRBJ2-7 | TRBV20-1 | . | . | CSARGTVDEQYF | TGCAGTGCTAGGGGGACCGTGGACGAGCAGTACTTC
TRBJ1-2 | TRBV29-1 | TRBD1 | . | CSVGDSQYGYTF | TGCAGCGTGGGGGACAGCCAGTATGGCTACACCTTC
TRBJ1-5 | TRBV7-9 | . | . | CATGGYSNQPQHF | TGTGCCACCGGAGGATATAGCAATCAGCCCCAGCATTTT
TRBJ1-1 | TRBV19 | . | many | CASSRAGQIMNTEAFF | TGTGCCAGTTCCCGGGCAGGCCAGATCATGAACACTGAAGCTTTCTTT
TRBJ1-1 | TRBV20-1 | . | . | CSASRRRGGTSEAFF | TGCAGTGCTTCCCGTCGGAGAGGGGGTACGAGTGAAGCTTTCTTT
TRBJ1-1 | TRBV7-9 | . | . | CASSSNGQGPKAFF | TGTGCCAGCAGCTCCAATGGTCAAGGACCTAAAGCTTTCTTT
TRBJ2-7 | TRBV14 | TRBD1 | . | CASSRQGNEQYF | TGTGCCAGCAGTAGACAGGGCAACGAGCAGTACTTC
TRBJ2-7 | TRBV9 | TRBD1 | . | CASSSRQGLDEQYF | TGTGCCAGCAGCTCCAGACAGGGTCTCGACGAGCAGTACTTC
TRBJ2-5 | TRBV7-3 | . | . | CASSLSGIEETQYF | TGTGCCAGCAGCTTGTCCGGGATTGAAGAGACCCAGTACTTC
TRBJ2-3 | TRBV2 | . | . | CASSEMGQTTDTQYF | TGTGCCAGCAGTGAAATGGGGCAAACCACAGATACGCAGTATTTT
TRBJ1-5 | TRBV9 | TRBD1 | . | CASSVGTGRSDQPQHF | TGTGCCAGCAGCGTAGGGACAGGAAGGAGTGATCAGCCCCAGCATTTT
TRBJ2-7 | TRBV7-8 | TRBD1 | . | CASSKRTGNTYEQYF | TGTGCCAGCAGCAAAAGGACAGGGAATACCTACGAGCAGTACTTC
TRBJ2-5 | TRBV7-4 | TRBD1 | . | CASRRTGDWETQYF | TGTGCCAGCAGGCGGACAGGGGATTGGGAGACCCAGTACTTC
TRBJ2-7 | TRBV7-2 | . | few | CASSLAGDGTYEQYF | TGTGCCAGCAGCTTAGCGGGGGACGGCACCTACGAGCAGTACTTC
TRBJ2-7 | TRBV2 | TRBD1 | once | CASSDRGRYERYF | TGTGCCAGCAGTGACAGGGGGCGATACGAGCGGTACTTC